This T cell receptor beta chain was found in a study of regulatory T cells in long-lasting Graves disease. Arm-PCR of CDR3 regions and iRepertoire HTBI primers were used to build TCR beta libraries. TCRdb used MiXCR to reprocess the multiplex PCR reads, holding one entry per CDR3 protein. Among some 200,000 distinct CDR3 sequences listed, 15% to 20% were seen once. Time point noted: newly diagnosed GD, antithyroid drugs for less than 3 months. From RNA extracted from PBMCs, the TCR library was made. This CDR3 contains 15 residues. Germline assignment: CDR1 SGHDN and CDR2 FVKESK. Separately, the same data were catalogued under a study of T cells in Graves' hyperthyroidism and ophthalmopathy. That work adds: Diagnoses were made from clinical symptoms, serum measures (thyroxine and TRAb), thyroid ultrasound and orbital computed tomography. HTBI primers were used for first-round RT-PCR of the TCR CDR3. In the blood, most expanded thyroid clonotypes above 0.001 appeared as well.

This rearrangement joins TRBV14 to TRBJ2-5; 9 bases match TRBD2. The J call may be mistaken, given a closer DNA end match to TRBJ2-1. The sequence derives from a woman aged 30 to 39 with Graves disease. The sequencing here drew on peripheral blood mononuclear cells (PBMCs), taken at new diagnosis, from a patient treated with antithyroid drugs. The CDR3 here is CASSQLAGKENEQFF. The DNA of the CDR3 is TGTGCCAGCAGCCAACTAGCGGGAAAGGAGAATGAGCAGTTCTTC.